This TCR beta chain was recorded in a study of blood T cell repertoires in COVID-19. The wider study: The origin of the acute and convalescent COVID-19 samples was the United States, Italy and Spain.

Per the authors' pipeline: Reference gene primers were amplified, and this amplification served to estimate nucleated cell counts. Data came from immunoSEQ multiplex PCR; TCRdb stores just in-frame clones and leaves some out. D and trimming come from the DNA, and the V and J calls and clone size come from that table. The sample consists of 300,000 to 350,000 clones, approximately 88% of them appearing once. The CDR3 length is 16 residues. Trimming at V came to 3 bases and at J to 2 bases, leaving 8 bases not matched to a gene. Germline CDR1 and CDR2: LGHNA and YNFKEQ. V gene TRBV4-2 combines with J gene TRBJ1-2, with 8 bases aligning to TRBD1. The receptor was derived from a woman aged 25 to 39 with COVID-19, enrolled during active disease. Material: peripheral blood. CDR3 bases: TGTGCCAGCAGCCAGGACAGGGTAGAGTTCAACTATGGCTACACCTTC. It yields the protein CASSQDRVEFNYGYTF.